This T cell receptor beta chain was identified in a study of cytomegalovirus exposure and HLA in healthy donors. Points from the study as a whole: Roughly uniform sequencing depth across donors was assumed, possibly incorrectly.

Nominally healthy donors provided the samples, though records likely missed some immune exposures. The CDR3 has 17 amino acids. Germline values: CDR1 MGHRA, CDR2 YSYEKL. Trimming cost V 0 bases and J 7 bases; bases outside gene matches: 7. To note about this clone: The antigen is unknown.

Both 60 Vbeta primers and 13 Jbeta primers went into the PCR. Method: immunoSEQ multiplex PCR; TCRdb's copy keeps in-frame clones and lacks some. The sample has about 67,000 clones, around 67% seen once. This clonotype was sampled from a woman aged 25 to 39 in good health and CMV-seronegative. The chain is built from TRBV4-1 and TRBJ2-1; 12 bases are shared with TRBD2. Sequences were obtained from PBMCs. The CDR3 loop reads CASSQDLTSGGENEQFF. In DNA form, the CDR3 reads TGCGCCAGCAGCCAAGATTTGACTAGCGGGGGAGAAAATGAGCAGTTCTTC.